The rows below give T cell receptor beta chains drawn from one sample of a study of T cell responses to AZD1222 COVID-19 vaccine. Measured with immunoSEQ multiplex PCR; TCRdb has only the in-frame clones, and not every one. The table shows over 110,000 clones, with around 93% occurring only once. The source material was peripheral blood, sampled on day 0 of AZD1222 vaccination. The origin of the receptors is an adult in good health. CDR3s include the opening cysteine and the closing phenylalanine or tryptophan. The order of the fields is V gene, clone size, J gene, CDR3 length, CDR3 protein. Expanded clones get a size class; other rows say once, few or many, or leave the size out.

TRBV6-2/TRBV6-3	NA	TRBJ2-2	19	CASSLFLLERNPKTGELFF
TRBV7-9	NA	TRBJ2-3	15	CASSLSSVGRDTQYF
TRBV30	NA	TRBJ2-2	13	CAWSPFGTGELFF
TRBV11-2	NA	TRBJ1-1	13	CASSLGTNTEAFF
TRBV6-2/TRBV6-3	once	TRBJ2-1	14	CASSSAGGYNEQFF
TRBV19	NA	TRBJ1-1	16	CASSPPPQGLLPEAFF
TRBV10-3	once	TRBJ2-2	16	CAISEGVLNSAGELFF
TRBV11-2	NA	TRBJ2-5	13	CASSPAPHETQYF
TRBV18	NA	TRBJ2-2	14	CASSLDRYTGELFF
TRBV20-1	NA	TRBJ1-1	12	CSASNGNTEAFF
TRBV6-6	NA	TRBJ2-2	16	CASSYQRGGSTGELFF
TRBV19	once	TRBJ1-4	15	CASSTDSATNEKLFF
TRBV5-1	NA	TRBJ2-2	14	CASSLTFSLGELFF
TRBV6-5	NA	TRBJ1-1	15	CASSRRGLRNTEAFF
TRBV13	NA	TRBJ2-1	15	CASSLRGDTHNEQFF
TRBV19	once	TRBJ1-1	14	CASRTGRTYTEAFF
TRBV27	NA	TRBJ1-2	15	CASSLRRALPYGYTF
TRBV6-5	NA	TRBJ1-4	14	CASTLGTTNEKLFF
TRBV6-5	once	TRBJ2-7	11	CASGMSEEQYF
TRBV9	once	TRBJ1-1	14	CASSVRVTNTEAFF
TRBV6-2/TRBV6-3	once	TRBJ2-2	11	CASSPARELFF
TRBV18	NA	TRBJ1-3	13	CASSEVAGNTIYF
TRBV6-5	NA	TRBJ1-2	12	CASSAFNYGYTF
TRBV4-3	NA	TRBJ1-2	13	CASSQVDSMGYTF
TRBV6-6	NA	TRBJ2-2	15	CAASGGGKNTGELFF